This T cell receptor beta chain stems from a study of identical twins. Points from the study as a whole: The authors noted that invariant MAIT and iNKT cells could partly confound zero-insertion analyses. Insertions were reduced in abundant cord blood beta clonotypes but not in memory repertoires.

Template switching introduced a universal primer site, and the cDNA bore unique molecular identifiers. TCRdb itself ran the 5' RACE reads through MiXCR, one entry per CDR3 protein. Here the sample spans some 500,000 distinct CDR3 sequences, 11% to 15% being singletons. Every sampled donor was Caucasian and healthy. There are a few counts of this clonotype. Its specificity is not known. These same records also appear under a second study, on yellow fever vaccine responses in identical twins.

Input material: CD4+ T cells sorted from blood. The clonotype was recovered from a woman younger than 35 in good health.

The CDR3 sequence is CASSLSRKETQYF. CDR3 nucleotides: TGTGCCAGCAGTTTATCAAGGAAAGAGACCCAGTACTTC. The gene calls are TRBV27 and TRBJ2-5, with D unclear. Trimming pared 0 bases from V and 3 bases from J, leaving 5 bases between. This CDR3 spans 13 amino acids. CDR1 is MNHEY and CDR2 is SMNVEV in the germline V gene (reference sequence).